The 16 T cell receptor beta chains listed next were all sequenced from one sample in a study of blood T cell repertoires in COVID-19. Assay: immunoSEQ multiplex PCR; the TCRdb copy retains only in-frame clones and omits some. In the table there are around 260,000 clones, 86% of which are singletons. Sample: peripheral blood. These receptors came from a woman in her 30s with active or convalescent COVID-19.

This clone has more than one count but fewer than ten. J is TRBJ1-2 and V is TRBV2; D is uncertain. This CDR3 has 15 amino acids. The V end was cut by 7 bases, the J end by 8 bases, with 23 bases between. Germline lookup yields CDR1 SNHLY and CDR2 FYNNEI. CDR3 nucleotide sequence: TGTGCCAGCACGCCAACCTTACCACCAGGAGGGGGCTACACCTTC. Its translation is CASTPTLPPGGGYTF.

The chain employs TRBV6-2 or TRBV6-3 and TRBJ2-2; 14 positions match TRBD2. This CDR3 region has 17 residues. V shed 6 bases and J 6 bases; nucleotides not matched to a gene: 9. Germline values: CDR1 MNHEY, CDR2 SVGEGT. The CDR3 nucleotides are TGTGCCAGCAGCTCCCAGGGACTAGCGGGGGTAGCCGGGGAGCTGTTTTTT. It yields the protein CASSSQGLAGVAGELFF.

This clone showed up just a few times. The chain uses TRBV30 and TRBJ1-6; D is possibly TRBD1 (5 bases). The CDR3 has 13 amino acids. Germline CDR1 is GTSNPN and CDR2 is SVGIG (reference sequence). The germline V and J ends were trimmed by 4 bases and 10 bases, with 14 bases remaining between them. CDR3 protein: CAWTVSGSSPLHF. The CDR3 DNA is TGTGCCTGGACTGTGTCAGGGTCCTCACCCCTCCACTTT. Supplemented by reference TRBV30 and TRBJ1-6, the full variable domain reads SQTIHQWPATLVQPVGSPLSLECTVEGTSNPNLYWYRQAAGRGLQLLFYSVGIGQISSEVPQNLSASRPQDRQFILSSKKLLLSDSGFYLCAWTVSGSSPLHFGNGTRLTVT.

This clone is a singleton in its sample. This sequence joins TRBV29-1 and TRBJ2-5; TRBD2 matches 11 bases. The CDR3 totals 14 residues. V was clipped by 4 bases and J by 2 bases; unmatched bases: 3. CDR1 SQVTM and CDR2 ANQGSEA come from the germline V gene. The DNA of the CDR3 is TGCAGCGTTGCGCTAGCGGGGGGTCAAGAGACCCAGTACTTC. Its translation is CSVALAGGQETQYF.

The chain is built from TRBV19 and TRBJ1-3; no clear D. The CDR3 loop spans 15 amino acids. V was cut by 5 bases and J by 2 bases, with 13 bases left in between. Germline V gene data show CDR1 as LNHDA and CDR2 as SQIVND (reference sequence). The CDR3 loop is CASSFTGSAGNTIYF. CDR3 sequence (DNA): TGTGCCAGTAGTTTTACCGGGAGCGCTGGAAACACCATATATTTT.

The chain links TRBV7-2 to TRBJ1-5; 7 bases line up with TRBD1. Trimming removed 7 bases from V and 4 bases from J; junction bases left unmatched: 7. The CDR3 sequence is 14 residues long. Germline V lookup: CDR1 SGHTA, CDR2 FQGNSA. The CDR3 here is CASTIRGANQPQHF. As DNA, the CDR3 is TGTGCCAGCACGATCAGGGGGGCGAATCAGCCCCAGCATTTT. Supplemented by reference TRBV7-2 and TRBJ1-5, the full variable domain reads GAGVSQSPSNKVTEKGKDVELRCDPISGHTALYWYRQSLGQGLEFLIYFQGNSAPDKSGLPSDRFSAERTGGSVSTLTIQRTQQEDSAVYLCASTIRGANQPQHFGDGTRLSIL.

This clone has a handful of counts. The chain uses TRBV5-1 and TRBJ2-1, with 7 bases matching TRBD1. J was trimmed by 5 bases and V by 2 bases; bases with no gene match: 7. The CDR3 has 15 residues. The germline V gene has CDR1 SGHRS and CDR2 YFSETQ. CDR3 residues: CASSFTGTADNEQFF. CDR3 nucleotides: TGCGCCAGCAGCTTCACCGGGACAGCAGACAATGAGCAGTTCTTC. Together with reference TRBV5-1 and TRBJ2-1, the CDR3 gives the full variable domain: KAGVTQTPRYLIKTRGQQVTLSCSPISGHRSVSWYQQTPGQGLQFLFEYFSETQRNKGNFPGRFSGRQFSNSRSEMNVSTLELGDSALYLCASSFTGTADNEQFFGPGTRLTVL.

Of note for this clone: The same CDR3 also results from other DNA sequences found in this sample. V gene TRBV5-1 combines with J gene TRBJ1-5; D unclear. The CDR3 has 15 amino acids. Germline assignment: CDR1 SGHRS and CDR2 YFSETQ. V was shortened by 0 bases and J by 0 bases, with 7 bases between the two germline ends. The CDR3 DNA reads TGCGCCAGCAGCTTGGACAGCTATAGCAATCAGCCCCAGCATTTT. Protein sequence: CASSLDSYSNQPQHF. Together with reference TRBV5-1 and TRBJ1-5, the CDR3 gives the full variable domain: KAGVTQTPRYLIKTRGQQVTLSCSPISGHRSVSWYQQTPGQGLQFLFEYFSETQRNKGNFPGRFSGRQFSNSRSEMNVSTLELGDSALYLCASSLDSYSNQPQHFGDGTRLSIL.

The CDR3 DNA is TGTGCCAGCAGCTATACGGGACTTTATAGCAATCAGCCCCAGCATTTT. It codes for CASSYTGLYSNQPQHF. The genes are TRBV5-8 and TRBJ1-5, with D tentatively TRBD1 (5 bases). The CDR3 contains 16 residues. V shed 3 bases and J shed 0 bases, with 13 bases lying between them. Germline assignment: CDR1 SGHTS and CDR2 YDEGEE.

J is TRBJ2-1 and V is TRBV7-2, with D maybe TRBD2 (5 bases). Germline-derived CDR1 and CDR2 are SGHTA and FQGNSA. The V end was cut by 6 bases, the J end by 8 bases, with 8 bases between. The CDR3 is 11 residues long. Written as DNA, the CDR3 is TGTGCCAGCAGAGCGGCCCATGAGCAGTTCTTC. Protein product: CASRAAHEQFF.

CDR3 amino acids: CASSSRTGEGNTEAFF. The CDR3, as DNA: TGTGCCAGTAGTTCCCGGACAGGGGAAGGGAACACTGAAGCTTTCTTT. The chain joins TRBV19 to TRBJ1-1, with TRBD1 identical over 9 bases. V was pared by 5 bases and J by 1 base, with 8 bases of the junction left unmatched. CDR1 LNHDA and CDR2 SQIVND come from the germline V gene (reference sequence). CDR3 length: 16 residues.

The rearrangement uses TRBV19 and TRBJ2-7, with D possibly matching TRBD1 (5 bases). The ends were cut back, 2 bases at V and 2 bases at J, with 13 bases in the middle. The CDR3 has 15 amino acids. The germline V gene encodes CDR1 LNHDA and CDR2 SQIVND (reference sequence). Here the CDR3 reads CASSISFGAPYEQYF. CDR3 DNA sequence: TGTGCCAGTAGTATAAGTTTTGGGGCACCCTACGAGCAGTACTTC. The whole variable domain, filled in from reference TRBV19 and TRBJ2-7, reads DGGITQSPKYLFRKEGQNVTLSCEQNLNHDAMYWYRQDPGQGLRLIYYSQIVNDFQKGDIAEGYSVSREKKESFPLTVTSAQKNPTAFYLCASSISFGAPYEQYFGPGTRLTVT.

V is TRBV9 and J is TRBJ1-1, with TRBD1 matching over 8 bases. The CDR3 loop spans 15 amino acids. Germline CDR1 SGDLS, CDR2 YYNGEE. V was pared by 3 bases and J by 0 bases, with 4 bases of the junction left unmatched. CDR3 DNA: TGTGCCAGCAGCGCCCGGACAGGGATGAACACTGAAGCTTTCTTT. Translated, it gives CASSARTGMNTEAFF.

The rearrangement joins TRBV10-1 to TRBJ2-5; 7 bases are a match to TRBD2. J was trimmed by 4 bases and V by 11 bases; bases with no gene match: 13. The CDR3 is 14 residues long. Germline-derived CDR1 and CDR2 are WNHNN and SYGVQD (reference sequence). This CDR3 is CASHRAGVRETQYF. The CDR3 DNA reads TGCGCCTCACACCGGGCGGGGGTGCGAGAGACCCAGTACTTC.

The rearrangement joins TRBV6-2 or TRBV6-3 to TRBJ1-5; 7 bases fit TRBD1. This CDR3 has 15 residues. V was clipped by 6 bases and J by 3 bases; unmatched bases: 8. The germline V gene has CDR1 MNHEY and CDR2 SVGEGT. CDR3 sequence reads: CASSRAGTDNQPQHF. The DNA for the CDR3 is TGTGCCAGCAGCCGCGCCGGGACAGACAATCAGCCCCAGCATTTT.

As DNA, the CDR3 is TGTGCCAGCAGCACGTTTCGGGACAGGGTGGACTATGGCTACACCTTC. This encodes CASSTFRDRVDYGYTF. The genes are TRBV7-8 and TRBJ1-2; 9 bases are shared with TRBD1. V shed 5 bases and J 3 bases; nucleotides not matched to a gene: 10. This CDR3 has 16 amino acids. Looked up from germline, CDR1 is SGHVS and CDR2 is FQNEAQ.